This section outlines one T cell receptor (beta chain) sequence together with its context. Using RNA transcripts as the source, TCR beta CDR3 regions were amplified. The primer set for the first-round RT-PCR of the TCR CDR3 was HTBI. TCRdb reanalysed the multiplex PCR reads using MiXCR and keeps one entry per CDR3 protein. The sample yields approximately 690,000 distinct CDR3 sequences, less than 25% seen once. These data come from a study of T cells in Graves' hyperthyroidism and ophthalmopathy. Trimming removed 4 bases from V and 6 bases from J; junction bases left unmatched: 1. The CDR3 is made up of 15 amino acids. Germline V gene lookup returns CDR1 MGHRA and CDR2 YSYEKL. In the ophthalmopathy cohort, Clinical Activity Score was at least 3, NOSPECS grade at least 4, and duration under 3 months.

This clonotype was sampled from a man between 25 and 39 years old with Graves' ophthalmopathy. Sequencing input: blood. V is TRBV4-1 and J is TRBJ2-2; 14 bases fit TRBD2. The CDR3 loop reads CASSRLAGGSGELFF. Written as DNA, the CDR3 is TGCGCCAGCAGCCGACTAGCGGGAGGGTCCGGGGAGCTGTTTTTT.